One sample yielded the 10 T cell receptor beta chains listed below, sequenced in a study of radiotherapy plus CTLA-4 blockade in lung cancer. Sequencing used immunoSEQ multiplex PCR; TCRdb keeps in-frame clones, though not all of them. The sample has 55,000 to 80,000 clones, over 75% seen once; the top ten hold around two fifths. The material was peripheral blood, obtained from a patient treated with radiotherapy plus ipilimumab. All receptors come from a human donor with non-small cell lung cancer that progressed on radiotherapy plus ipilimumab.

The chain is built from TRBV29-1 and TRBJ2-7, with TRBD1 identical over 7 bases. Germline CDR1 and CDR2: SQVTM and ANQGSEA. After removal of 7 bases from V and 0 bases from J, the junction contained 9 bases not matched to a gene. This CDR3 has 14 residues. The CDR3 region has the DNA TGCAGCGCGCGCGGACAGGCGGGCTCCTACGAGCAGTACTTC. This encodes CSARGQAGSYEQYF.

V and J are TRBV28 and TRBJ1-5; D is undetermined. The CDR3 is made up of 15 amino acids. V lost 2 bases to trimming and J lost 1 base, with 9 bases between them. From germline, CDR1 is MDHEN and CDR2 SYDVKM. The DNA for the CDR3 is TGTGCCAGCAGTTTAATCGGACTGAGCAATCAGCCCCAGCATTTT. Amino acid sequence: CASSLIGLSNQPQHF.

DNA for the CDR3: TGTGCCAGCAGTTTAGTGCAGACGCGGCCACAAGAGACCCAGTACTTC. Encoded protein: CASSLVQTRPQETQYF. V and J are TRBV28 and TRBJ2-5; D not resolved. The germline V gene has CDR1 MDHEN and CDR2 SYDVKM. The ends were cut back, 2 bases at V and 2 bases at J, with 15 bases in the middle. CDR3 length equals 16 residues.

Comments on this clone: This CDR3 is also generated by other DNA sequences in the sample. The chain employs TRBV4-1 and TRBJ2-3; D perhaps matches TRBD2 (5 bases). The CDR3 runs to 17 residues. Trimming removed 0 bases from V and 0 bases from J, with 13 bases in between. In germline, CDR1 is MGHRA, CDR2 YSYEKL. CDR3 loop: CASSQDGRRTSTDTQYF. The CDR3 region has the DNA TGCGCCAGCAGCCAAGATGGACGGCGGACTAGCACAGATACGCAGTATTTT.

This rearrangement joins TRBV4-1 to TRBJ2-7, with no clear D. V was clipped by 1 base and J by 0 bases, with 13 bases between them. Germline CDR1 MGHRA, CDR2 YSYEKL. The CDR3 is 16 amino acids. CDR3 sequence (DNA): TGCGCCAGCAGCCAAGTACCGGGCCTCAACTCCTACGAGCAGTACTTC. Translating it yields CASSQVPGLNSYEQYF.

V usage is TRBV7-9 and J usage is TRBJ1-4; tentatively, D is TRBD1 (6 bases). This CDR3 is 16 amino acids long. Between the trimmed V and J ends, which lost 5 bases and 4 bases, there was a span of 17 bases. CDR1 SEHNR and CDR2 FQNEAQ come from the germline V gene (reference sequence). The CDR3 coding sequence is TGTGCCAGCAGCGGCGGGGGAGGGGGTAGTAATGAAAAACTGTTTTTT. It is translated as CASSGGGGGSNEKLFF.

CDR3 protein: CASSLARQSRGTEAFF. The CDR3, as DNA: TGTGCCAGCAGCTTAGCACGTCAGTCCCGAGGCACTGAAGCTTTCTTT. The chain combines TRBV7-4 with TRBJ1-1; D not certain. The V gene lost 0 bases and the J gene lost 4 bases, with 15 bases spanning the gap. This CDR3 is built from 16 residues. In germline, CDR1 is SGHVT, CDR2 SQSDAQ.

This sequence joins TRBV4-1 and TRBJ1-5; D perhaps matches TRBD1 (6 bases). Germline V gives CDR1 MGHRA, CDR2 YSYEKL. The CDR3 extends over 15 amino acids. Trimming pared 1 base from V and 5 bases from J, leaving 12 bases between. CDR3 in DNA: TGCGCCAGCAGCCAAGTGGTAGCAGGGGATCAGCCCCAGCATTTT. Residues: CASSQVVAGDQPQHF.

This clone showed up just a few times. The CDR3 DNA reads TGCGCCAGCAGCCCACCGGGCCCGAAACCGGGTGGCTACACCTTC. It specifies CASSPPGPKPGGYTF. The rearrangement uses TRBV4-1 and TRBJ1-2; D gene unclear. Trimming took off 4 bases at V and 7 bases at J, with 19 bases between the two ends. The CDR3 is made up of 15 amino acids. The germline gives CDR1 MGHRA, CDR2 YSYEKL.

The chain combines TRBV5-4 with TRBJ2-7; TRBD2 matches at 13 bases. The J segment lost 2 bases and the V segment lost 3 bases, leaving 5 bases of the junction unmatched. Germline CDR1 reads SGHNT; CDR2 reads YYREEE (reference sequence). The CDR3 length is 16 residues. DNA for the CDR3: TGTGCCAGCAGCTCCCCCACTAGCGGGAGGGCCTACGAGCAGTACTTC. Translated, it gives CASSSPTSGRAYEQYF.